The T cell receptor beta chain described here comes from a study of T cells in Graves' hyperthyroidism and ophthalmopathy. Findings and limits, study-wide: Blood also carried most thyroid clonotypes expanded above 0.001.

The J segment lost 5 bases and the V segment lost 3 bases, leaving 1 base of the junction unmatched. This CDR3 is 13 amino acids long. The germline gives CDR1 SGHTA, CDR2 FQGTGA. Amplification yielded TCR beta CDR3 regions, with RNA transcripts as the source. First-round RT-PCR of the TCR CDR3 relied on the HTBI primer set. TCRdb re-called the multiplex PCR reads through MiXCR, storing one row per CDR3 protein. The sample has about 290,000 distinct CDR3 sequences, roughly 13% seen once. This clonotype was seen ten or more times. The antigen is not known. The specimen sequenced was blood. The receptor's source is a woman aged 40 to 50 with Graves' hyperthyroidism. J is TRBJ2-3 and V is TRBV7-3; 8 bases fit TRBD1. The CDR3 sequence: CASSLDREDTQYF. CDR3 nucleotides: TGTGCCAGCAGCTTGGACAGGGAAGATACGCAGTATTTT.